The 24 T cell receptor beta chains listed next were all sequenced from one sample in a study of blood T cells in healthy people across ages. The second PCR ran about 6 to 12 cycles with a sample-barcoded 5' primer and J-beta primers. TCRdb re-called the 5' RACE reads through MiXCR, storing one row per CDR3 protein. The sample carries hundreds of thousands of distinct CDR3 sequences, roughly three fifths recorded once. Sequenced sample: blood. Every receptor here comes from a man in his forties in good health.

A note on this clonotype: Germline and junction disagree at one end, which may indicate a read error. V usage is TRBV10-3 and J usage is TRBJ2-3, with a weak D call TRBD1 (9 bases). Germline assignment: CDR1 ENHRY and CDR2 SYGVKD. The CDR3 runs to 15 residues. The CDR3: CTITGGGRTTDTQYF. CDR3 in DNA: TGTACCATCACAGGGGGCGGGAGGACCACAGATACGCAGTATTTT.

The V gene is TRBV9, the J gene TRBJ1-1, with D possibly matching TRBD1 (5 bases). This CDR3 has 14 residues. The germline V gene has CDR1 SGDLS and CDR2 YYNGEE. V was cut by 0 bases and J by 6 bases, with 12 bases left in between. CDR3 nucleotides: TGTGCCAGCAGCGTAGCTGGGGTAGGGGCTGAAGCTTTCTTT. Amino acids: CASSVAGVGAEAFF.

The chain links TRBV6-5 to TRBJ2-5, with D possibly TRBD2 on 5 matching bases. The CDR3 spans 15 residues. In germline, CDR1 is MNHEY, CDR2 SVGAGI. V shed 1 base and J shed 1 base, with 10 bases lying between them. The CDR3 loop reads CASSYYSGVQETQYF. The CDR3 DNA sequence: TGTGCCAGCAGTTACTATTCCGGGGTCCAAGAGACCCAGTACTTC.

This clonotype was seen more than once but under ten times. The CDR3 DNA reads as TGCAGCGTTGAAGTAACTAGGACAGGGATGAATGAAAAACTGTTTTTT. The encoded protein is CSVEVTRTGMNEKLFF. J is TRBJ1-4 and V is TRBV29-1, with 8 bases aligning to TRBD1. The CDR3 runs to 16 residues. V lost 1 base, J lost 5 bases, and 9 bases stayed unmatched. Germline loops: CDR1 SQVTM, CDR2 ANQGSEA.

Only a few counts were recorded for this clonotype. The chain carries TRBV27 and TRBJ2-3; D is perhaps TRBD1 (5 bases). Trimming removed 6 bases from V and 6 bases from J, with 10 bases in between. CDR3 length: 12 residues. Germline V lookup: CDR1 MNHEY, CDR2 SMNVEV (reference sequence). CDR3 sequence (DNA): TGTGCCAGCAGCGACAGTCGGGATACGCAGTATTTT. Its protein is CASSDSRDTQYF.

CDR3 region: CASSPRIVGTRSHYEQYF. For the CDR3, the DNA is TGCGCCAGCAGCCCCAGAATAGTAGGGACGAGGTCACACTACGAGCAGTACTTC. The V call is TRBV4-1, the J call TRBJ2-7; D is possibly TRBD1 or TRBD2 (5 bases each). V was cut by 4 bases and J by 3 bases, with 25 bases left in between. Germline CDR1 reads MGHRA; CDR2 reads YSYEKL. The CDR3 runs 18 residues.

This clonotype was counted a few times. In DNA form, the CDR3 reads TGCAGTGCTAGAGATAGGGCCAGGGGCTTGTACGAGCAGTACTTC. Amino acids: CSARDRARGLYEQYF. This chain uses TRBV20-1 with TRBJ2-7, with D maybe TRBD1 (6 bases). The V and J ends lost 0 bases and 4 bases respectively, with 16 bases between them. The CDR3 extends over 15 amino acids. From germline, CDR1 is DFQATT and CDR2 SNEGSKA (reference sequence).

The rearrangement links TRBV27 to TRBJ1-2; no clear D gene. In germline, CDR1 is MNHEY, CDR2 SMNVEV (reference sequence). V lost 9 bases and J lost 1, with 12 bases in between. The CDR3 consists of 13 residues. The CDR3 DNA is TGTGCCAGTCGTGGGCAGAGTAACTATGGCTACACCTTC. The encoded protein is CASRGQSNYGYTF.

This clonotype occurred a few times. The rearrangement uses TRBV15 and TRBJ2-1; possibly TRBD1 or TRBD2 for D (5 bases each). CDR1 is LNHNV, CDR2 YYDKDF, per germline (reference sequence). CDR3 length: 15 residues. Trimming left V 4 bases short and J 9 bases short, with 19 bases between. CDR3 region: CATSTPGLLRGEQFF. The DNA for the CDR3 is TGTGCCACCAGCACACCAGGGCTTCTACGGGGTGAGCAGTTCTTC.

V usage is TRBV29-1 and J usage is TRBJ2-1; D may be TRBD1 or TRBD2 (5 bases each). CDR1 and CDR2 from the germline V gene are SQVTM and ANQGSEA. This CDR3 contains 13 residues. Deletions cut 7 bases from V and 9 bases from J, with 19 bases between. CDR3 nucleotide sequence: TGCAGCGCCGGAGCGTCAGGGAGAGCTGAGCAGTTCTTC. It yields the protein CSAGASGRAEQFF.

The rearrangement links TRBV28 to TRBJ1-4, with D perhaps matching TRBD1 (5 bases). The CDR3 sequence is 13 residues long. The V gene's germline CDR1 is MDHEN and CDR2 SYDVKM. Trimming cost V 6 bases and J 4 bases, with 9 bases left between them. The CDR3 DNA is TGTGCCAGCAGCCTCGACAGTAATGAAAAACTGTTTTTT. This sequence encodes CASSLDSNEKLFF. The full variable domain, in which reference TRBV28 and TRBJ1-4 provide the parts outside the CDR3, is DVKVTQSSRYLVKRTGEKVFLECVQDMDHENMFWYRQDPGLGLRLIYFSYDVKMKEKGDIPEGYSVSREKKERFSLILESASTNQTSMYLCASSLDSNEKLFFGSGTQLSVL.

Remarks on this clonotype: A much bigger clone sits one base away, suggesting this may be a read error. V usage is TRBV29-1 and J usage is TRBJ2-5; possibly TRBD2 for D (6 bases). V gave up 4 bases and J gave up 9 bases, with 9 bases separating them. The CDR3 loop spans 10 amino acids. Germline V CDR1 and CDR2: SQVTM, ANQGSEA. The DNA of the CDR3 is TGCAGCGTTGGGTGGGAGGCCCAGTACTTC. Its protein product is CSVGWEAQYF.

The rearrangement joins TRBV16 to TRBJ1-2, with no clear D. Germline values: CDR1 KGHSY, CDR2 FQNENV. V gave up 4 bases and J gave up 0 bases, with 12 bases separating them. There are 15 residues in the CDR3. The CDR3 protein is CASSRRGMANYGYTF. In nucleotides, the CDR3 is TGTGCCAGCAGCCGACGAGGGATGGCTAACTATGGCTACACCTTC.

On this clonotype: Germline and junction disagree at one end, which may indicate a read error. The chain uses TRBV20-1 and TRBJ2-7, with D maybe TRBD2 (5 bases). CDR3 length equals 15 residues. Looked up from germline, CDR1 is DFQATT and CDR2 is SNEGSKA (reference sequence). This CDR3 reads CGALEEVMGSYEQYF. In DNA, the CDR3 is TGCGGTGCGTTAGAGGAGGTTATGGGGTCCTACGAGCAGTACTTC.

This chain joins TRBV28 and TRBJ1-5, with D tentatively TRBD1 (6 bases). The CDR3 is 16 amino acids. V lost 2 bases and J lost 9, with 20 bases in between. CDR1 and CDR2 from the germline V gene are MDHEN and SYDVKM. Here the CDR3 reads CASSLLEGGQVRPQHF. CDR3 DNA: TGTGCCAGCAGTTTACTGGAGGGGGGGCAGGTAAGGCCCCAGCATTTT. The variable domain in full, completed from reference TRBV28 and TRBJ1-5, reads DVKVTQSSRYLVKRTGEKVFLECVQDMDHENMFWYRQDPGLGLRLIYFSYDVKMKEKGDIPEGYSVSREKKERFSLILESASTNQTSMYLCASSLLEGGQVRPQHFGDGTRLSIL.

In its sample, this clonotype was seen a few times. The CDR3 DNA reads TGCAGTGCTAGACCTTATGATGGAGGAGGGAACATTCAGTACTTC. It codes for CSARPYDGGGNIQYF. This chain joins TRBV20-1 and TRBJ2-4, with D possibly being TRBD2 (6 bases). The CDR3 runs to 15 residues. The V gene's germline CDR1 is DFQATT and CDR2 SNEGSKA (reference sequence). Trimming took off 2 bases at V and 7 bases at J, with 18 bases between the two ends.

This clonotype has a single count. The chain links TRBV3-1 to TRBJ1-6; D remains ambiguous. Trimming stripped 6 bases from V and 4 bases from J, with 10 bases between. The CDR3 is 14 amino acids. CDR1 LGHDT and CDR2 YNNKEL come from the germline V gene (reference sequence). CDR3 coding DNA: TGTGCCAGCAGGGGAGAGGCATATAATTCACCCCTCCACTTT. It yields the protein CASRGEAYNSPLHF.

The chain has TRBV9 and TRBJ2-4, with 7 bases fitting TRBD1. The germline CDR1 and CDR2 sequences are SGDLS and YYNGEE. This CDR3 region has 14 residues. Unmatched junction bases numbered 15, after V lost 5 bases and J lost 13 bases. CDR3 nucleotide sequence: TGTGCCAGCAGTAGACAGGGATTTTGGAATGAGCAGTACTTC. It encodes CASSRQGFWNEQYF.

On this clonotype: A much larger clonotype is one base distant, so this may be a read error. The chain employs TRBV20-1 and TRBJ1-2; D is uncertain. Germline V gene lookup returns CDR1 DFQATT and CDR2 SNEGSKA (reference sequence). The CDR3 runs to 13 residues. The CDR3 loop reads CSARDLSNYGNTF. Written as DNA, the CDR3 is TGCAGTGCTAGGGACCTGAGTAACTATGGCAACACCTTC.

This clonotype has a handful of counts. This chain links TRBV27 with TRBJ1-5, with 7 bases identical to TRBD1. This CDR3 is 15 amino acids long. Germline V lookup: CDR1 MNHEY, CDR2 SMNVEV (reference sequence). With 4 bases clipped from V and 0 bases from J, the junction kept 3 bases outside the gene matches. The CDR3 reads CASSYDRASNQPQHF. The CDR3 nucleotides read TGTGCCAGCAGTTATGACAGGGCTAGCAATCAGCCCCAGCATTTT.

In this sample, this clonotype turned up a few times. CDR3 amino acids: CASSLGVSGGDLETQYF. The CDR3 coding sequence is TGTGCCAGCAGCTTAGGGGTTAGCGGGGGGGATTTGGAGACCCAGTACTTC. The chain uses TRBV7-2 and TRBJ2-5; TRBD2 matches 11 bases. The CDR3 spans 17 residues. V gave up 1 base and J gave up 5 bases; unmatched junction bases: 9. CDR1 and CDR2 (germline): SGHTA, FQGNSA. Filled out from reference TRBV7-2 and TRBJ2-5, the complete variable domain reads GAGVSQSPSNKVTEKGKDVELRCDPISGHTALYWYRQSLGQGLEFLIYFQGNSAPDKSGLPSDRFSAERTGGSVSTLTIQRTQQEDSAVYLCASSLGVSGGDLETQYFGPGTRLLVL.

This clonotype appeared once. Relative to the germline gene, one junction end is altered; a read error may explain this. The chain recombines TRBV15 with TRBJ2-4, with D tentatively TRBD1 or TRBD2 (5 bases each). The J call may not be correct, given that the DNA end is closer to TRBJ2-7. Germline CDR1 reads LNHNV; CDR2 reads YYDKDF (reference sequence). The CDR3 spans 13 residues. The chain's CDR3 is CAASRELHSEQYF. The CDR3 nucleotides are TGTGCCGCCAGCAGGGAGTTGCATAGCGAGCAGTACTTC.

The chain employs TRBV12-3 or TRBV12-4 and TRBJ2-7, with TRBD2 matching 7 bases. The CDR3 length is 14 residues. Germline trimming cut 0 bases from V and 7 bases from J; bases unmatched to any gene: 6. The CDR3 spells CASSLAGGPLEQYF. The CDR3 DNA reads TGTGCCAGCAGTTTAGCGGGAGGGCCCTTGGAGCAGTACTTC.

In DNA form, the CDR3 reads TGTGTCAGTCGGACTAGCGGGGACGAGACCCAGTACTTC. It translates to CVSRTSGDETQYF. The chain joins TRBV2 to TRBJ2-5, with 12 bases identical to TRBD2. Germline CDR1 is SNHLY and CDR2 is FYNNEI. The CDR3 has 13 residues.